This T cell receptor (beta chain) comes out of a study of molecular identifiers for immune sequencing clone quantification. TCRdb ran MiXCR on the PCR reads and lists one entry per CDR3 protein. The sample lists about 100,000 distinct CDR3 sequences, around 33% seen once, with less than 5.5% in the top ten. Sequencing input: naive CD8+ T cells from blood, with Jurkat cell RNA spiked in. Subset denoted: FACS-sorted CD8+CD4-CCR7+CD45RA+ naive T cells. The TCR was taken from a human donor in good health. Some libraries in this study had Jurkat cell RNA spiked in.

CDR3 sequence: CASSLASFGQFF. The CDR3 DNA sequence: TGTGCCAGCAGTTTAGCCAGTTTCGGGCAGTTCTTC. This chain joins TRBV12-3 or TRBV12-4 and TRBJ2-1; the D is unclear. V lost 0 bases and J lost 12, with 9 bases in between. The CDR3 is 12 amino acids.